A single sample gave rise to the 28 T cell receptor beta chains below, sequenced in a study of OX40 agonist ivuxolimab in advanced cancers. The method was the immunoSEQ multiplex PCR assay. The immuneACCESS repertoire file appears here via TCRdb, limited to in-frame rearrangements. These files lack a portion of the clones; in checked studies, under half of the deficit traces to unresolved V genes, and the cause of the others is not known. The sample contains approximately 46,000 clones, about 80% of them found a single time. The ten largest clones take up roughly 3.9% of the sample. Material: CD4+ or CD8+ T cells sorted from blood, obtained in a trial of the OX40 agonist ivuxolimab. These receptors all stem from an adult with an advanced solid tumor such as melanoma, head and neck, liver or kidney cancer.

CDR3 in amino acids: CASSAGLAGGQSTDTQYF. CDR3 DNA: TGTGCCAGCAGCGCCGGACTAGCGGGAGGGCAGAGCACAGATACGCAGTATTTT. The J gene is TRBJ2-3, the V gene TRBV5-4; 15 positions match TRBD2. Germline assignment: CDR1 SGHNT and CDR2 YYREEE (reference sequence). V shed 4 bases and J 0 bases; nucleotides not matched to a gene: 6. The CDR3 runs to 18 residues.

The CDR3 DNA is TGCGCCAGCAGCCAAGAACAGGGGGCCCGCTACGAGCAGTACTTC. Protein product: CASSQEQGARYEQYF. The genes are TRBV4-3 and TRBJ2-7, with 9 nucleotides matching TRBD1. The V gene's germline CDR1 is LGHNA and CDR2 YSLEER. The CDR3 totals 15 residues. V gave up 0 bases and J gave up 3 bases; unmatched junction bases: 3.

The CDR3 here is CASSLRPTSTDTQYF. The CDR3 DNA sequence: TGCGCCAGCAGCTTGAGGCCAACTAGCACAGATACGCAGTATTTT. The chain carries TRBV5-1 and TRBJ2-3, with D uncertain. Germline CDR1 SGHRS, CDR2 YFSETQ. The CDR3 contains 15 residues. Between the trimmed V and J ends, which lost 1 base and 0 bases, there was a span of 9 bases.

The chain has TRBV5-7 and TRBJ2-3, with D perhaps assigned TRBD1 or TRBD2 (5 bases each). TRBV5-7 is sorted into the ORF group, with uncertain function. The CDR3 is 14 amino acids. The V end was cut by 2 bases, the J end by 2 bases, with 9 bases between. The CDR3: CASSFGTLTDTQYF. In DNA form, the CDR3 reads TGTGCCAGCAGCTTCGGGACCCTCACAGATACGCAGTATTTT.

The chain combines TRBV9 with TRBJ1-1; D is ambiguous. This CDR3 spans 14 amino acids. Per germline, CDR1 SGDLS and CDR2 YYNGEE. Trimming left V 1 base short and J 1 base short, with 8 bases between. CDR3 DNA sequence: TGTGCCAGCAGCGTACTAGTGGGGAACACTGAAGCTTTCTTT. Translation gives CASSVLVGNTEAFF.

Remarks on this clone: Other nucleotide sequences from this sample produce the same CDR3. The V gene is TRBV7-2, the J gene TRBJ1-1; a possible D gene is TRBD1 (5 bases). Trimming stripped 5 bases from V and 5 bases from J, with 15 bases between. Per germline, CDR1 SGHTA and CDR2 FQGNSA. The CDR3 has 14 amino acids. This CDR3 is CASSPRPGGTEAFF. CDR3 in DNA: TGTGCCAGCAGCCCCCGCCCCGGGGGGACTGAAGCTTTCTTT.

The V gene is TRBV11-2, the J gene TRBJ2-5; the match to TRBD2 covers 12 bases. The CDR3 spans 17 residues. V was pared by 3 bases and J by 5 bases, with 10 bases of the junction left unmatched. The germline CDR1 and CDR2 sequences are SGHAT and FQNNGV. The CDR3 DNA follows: TGTGCCAGCAGCTTGCGCACTTGGACTAGCGGGATTGAGACCCAGTACTTC. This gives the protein CASSLRTWTSGIETQYF.

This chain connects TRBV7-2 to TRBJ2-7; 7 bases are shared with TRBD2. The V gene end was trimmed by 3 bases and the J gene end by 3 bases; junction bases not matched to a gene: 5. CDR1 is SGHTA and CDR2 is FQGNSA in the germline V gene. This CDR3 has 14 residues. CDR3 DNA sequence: TGTGCCAGCAGCTTCGGGGGGAACCGCTACGAGCAGTACTTC. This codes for CASSFGGNRYEQYF.

DNA for the CDR3: TGTGCCAGCAGTCGACGACTTTATAGCAATCAGCCCCAGCATTTT. Residues: CASSRRLYSNQPQHF. The chain uses TRBV6-6 and TRBJ1-5, with D hard to call. The CDR3 spans 15 residues. Trimming left V 5 bases short and J 0 bases short, with 11 bases between. Germline V gene sequence: CDR1 MNHNY, CDR2 SVGAGI (reference sequence).

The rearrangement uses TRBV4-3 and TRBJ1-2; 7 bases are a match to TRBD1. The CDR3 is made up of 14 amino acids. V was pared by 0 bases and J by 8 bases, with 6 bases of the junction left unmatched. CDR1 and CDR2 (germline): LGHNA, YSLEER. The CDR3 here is CASSQDRDRPGYTF. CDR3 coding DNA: TGCGCCAGCAGCCAAGACCGGGACAGACCGGGCTACACCTTC.

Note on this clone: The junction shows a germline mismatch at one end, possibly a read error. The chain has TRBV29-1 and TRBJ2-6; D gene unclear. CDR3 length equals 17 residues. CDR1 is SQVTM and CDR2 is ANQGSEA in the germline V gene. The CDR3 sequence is CSVKDPSIQSRANVLTF. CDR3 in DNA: TGCAGCGTTAAAGACCCAAGCATACAAAGTCGGGCCAACGTCCTGACTTTC.

The CDR3 sequence is CASSGRLAGTQETQYF. In DNA form, the CDR3 reads TGTGCCAGCTCAGGACGACTAGCGGGGACGCAAGAGACCCAGTACTTC. The rearrangement links TRBV18 to TRBJ2-5, with 11 bases fitting TRBD2. From germline, CDR1 is KGHSH and CDR2 LQKENI. This CDR3 is built from 16 residues. J lost 2 bases, V lost 5 bases, and 7 bases had no gene match.

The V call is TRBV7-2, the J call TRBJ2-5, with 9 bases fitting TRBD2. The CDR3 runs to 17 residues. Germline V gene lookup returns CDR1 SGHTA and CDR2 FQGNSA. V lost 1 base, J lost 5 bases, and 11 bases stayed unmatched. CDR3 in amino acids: CASSLVYGGGARETQYF. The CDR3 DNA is TGTGCCAGCAGCTTAGTGTACGGCGGGGGGGCCCGGGAGACCCAGTACTTC.

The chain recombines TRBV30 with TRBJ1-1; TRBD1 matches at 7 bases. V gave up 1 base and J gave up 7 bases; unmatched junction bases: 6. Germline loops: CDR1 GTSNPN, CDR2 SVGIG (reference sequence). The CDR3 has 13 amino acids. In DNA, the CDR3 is TGTGCCTGGAGTGGACAGGGTTGGATTGAAGCTTTCTTT. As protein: CAWSGQGWIEAFF.

CDR3 sequence (DNA): TGTGCCAGCAGCTTAGTAGGTCAGCTTGAAGCTTTCTTT. Protein sequence: CASSLVGQLEAFF. The V gene is TRBV11-2, the J gene TRBJ1-1; D call uncertain. From germline, CDR1 is SGHAT and CDR2 FQNNGV. The length of the CDR3 is 13 residues. Trimming removed 1 base at V and 7 bases at J, with 10 bases between.

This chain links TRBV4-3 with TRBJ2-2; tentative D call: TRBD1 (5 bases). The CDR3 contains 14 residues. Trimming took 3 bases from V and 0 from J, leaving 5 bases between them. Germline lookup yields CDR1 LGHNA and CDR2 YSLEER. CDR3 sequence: CASSQGPNTGELFF. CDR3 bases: TGCGCCAGCAGCCAGGGGCCGAACACCGGGGAGCTGTTTTTT.

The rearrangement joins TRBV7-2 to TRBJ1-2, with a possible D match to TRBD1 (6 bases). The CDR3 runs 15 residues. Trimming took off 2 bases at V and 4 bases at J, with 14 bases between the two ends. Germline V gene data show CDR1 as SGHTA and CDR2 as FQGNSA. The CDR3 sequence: CASSLRGGGGYGYTF. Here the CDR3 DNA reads TGTGCCAGCAGCTTAAGAGGGGGGGGCGGCTATGGCTACACCTTC.

The CDR3 loop reads CASSSPPGQGAYEQYF. The CDR3 bases are TGTGCCAGCAGTTCCCCGCCGGGACAGGGGGCCTACGAGCAGTACTTC. The chain recombines TRBV28 with TRBJ2-7; TRBD1 agrees at 11 bases. The CDR3 is 16 residues long. Germline V gene lookup returns CDR1 MDHEN and CDR2 SYDVKM. V lost 4 bases to trimming and J lost 2 bases; unmatched junction nucleotides: 7.

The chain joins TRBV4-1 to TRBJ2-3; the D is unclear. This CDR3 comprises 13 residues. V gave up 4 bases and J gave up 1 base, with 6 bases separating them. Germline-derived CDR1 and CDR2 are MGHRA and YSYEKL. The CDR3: CASSLPGTDTQYF. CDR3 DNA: TGCGCCAGCAGCCTACCGGGCACAGATACGCAGTATTTT.

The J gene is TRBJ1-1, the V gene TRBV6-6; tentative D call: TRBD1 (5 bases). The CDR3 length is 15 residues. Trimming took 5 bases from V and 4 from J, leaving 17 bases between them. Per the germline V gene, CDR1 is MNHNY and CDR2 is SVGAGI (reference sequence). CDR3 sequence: CASSAPSRVITEAFF. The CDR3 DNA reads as TGTGCCAGCAGTGCTCCCTCCAGGGTAATCACTGAAGCTTTCTTT.

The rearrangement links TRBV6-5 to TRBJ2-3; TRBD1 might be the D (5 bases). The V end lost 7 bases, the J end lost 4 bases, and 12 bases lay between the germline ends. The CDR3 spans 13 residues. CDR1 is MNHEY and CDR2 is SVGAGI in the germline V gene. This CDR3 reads CASKGRNADTQYF. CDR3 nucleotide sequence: TGTGCCAGCAAGGGGCGGAACGCAGATACGCAGTATTTT.

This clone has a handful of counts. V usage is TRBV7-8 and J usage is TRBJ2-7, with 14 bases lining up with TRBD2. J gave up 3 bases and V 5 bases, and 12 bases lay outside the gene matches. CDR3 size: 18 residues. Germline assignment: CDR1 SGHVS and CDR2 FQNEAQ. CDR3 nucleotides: TGTGCCAGCAGCAAAGGACTAGCGGGGGGCCGCGGTAACTACGAGCAGTACTTC. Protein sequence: CASSKGLAGGRGNYEQYF.

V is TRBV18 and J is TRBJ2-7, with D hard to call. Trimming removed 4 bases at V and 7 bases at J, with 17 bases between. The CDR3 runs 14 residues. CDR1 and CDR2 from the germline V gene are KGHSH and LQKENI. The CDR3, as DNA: TGTGCCAGCTCACTCTCCTCGGCCGATCGGGAGCAGTACTTC. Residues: CASSLSSADREQYF.

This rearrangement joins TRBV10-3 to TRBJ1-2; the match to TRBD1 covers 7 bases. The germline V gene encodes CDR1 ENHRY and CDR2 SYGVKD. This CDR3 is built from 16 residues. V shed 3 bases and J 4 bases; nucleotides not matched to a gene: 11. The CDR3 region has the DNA TGTGCCATCAGTGAAACCGGGACAGCCCGGGTCTATGGCTACACCTTC. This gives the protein CAISETGTARVYGYTF.

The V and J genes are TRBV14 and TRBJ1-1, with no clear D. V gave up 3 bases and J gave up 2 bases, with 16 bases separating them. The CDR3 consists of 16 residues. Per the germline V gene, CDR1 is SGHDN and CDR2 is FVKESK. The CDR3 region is CASSQPGRPLNTEAFF. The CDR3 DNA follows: TGTGCCAGCAGCCAGCCGGGCCGTCCTCTAAACACTGAAGCTTTCTTT.

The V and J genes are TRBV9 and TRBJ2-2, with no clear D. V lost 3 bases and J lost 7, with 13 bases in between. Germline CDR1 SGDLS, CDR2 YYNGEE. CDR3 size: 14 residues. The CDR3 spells CASSAFETSGELFF. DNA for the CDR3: TGTGCCAGCAGCGCCTTTGAAACGAGCGGGGAGCTGTTTTTT.

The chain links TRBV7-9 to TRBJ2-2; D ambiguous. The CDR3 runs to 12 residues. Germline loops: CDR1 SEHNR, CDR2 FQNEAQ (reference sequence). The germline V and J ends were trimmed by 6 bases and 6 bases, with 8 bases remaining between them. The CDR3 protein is CASSRTSGELFF. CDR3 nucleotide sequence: TGTGCCAGCAGTCGAACGTCCGGGGAGCTGTTTTTT.

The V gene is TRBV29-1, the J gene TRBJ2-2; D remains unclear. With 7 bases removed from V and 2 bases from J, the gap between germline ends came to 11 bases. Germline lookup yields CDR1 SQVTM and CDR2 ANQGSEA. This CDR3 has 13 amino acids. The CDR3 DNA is TGCAGCGCCCTACCACATAACACCGGGGAGCTGTTTTTT. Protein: CSALPHNTGELFF.